This TCR beta chain was obtained from a study of shared clonotypes between healthy human individuals (TCRdb year 2020). Background on the whole study: The cohort included a few men and a couple of women between 18 and 49 years of age. Leukapheresis yielded between about 0.94 and 8.9 billion PBMCs per donor. To estimate repertoire size and how much clonotype sharing occurs between individuals, the study deeply sequenced the blood TCR repertoires of about five healthy adults. To increase sequencing depth and limit assay-specific biases, TCR repertoire library preparation and sequencing were carried out by different laboratories using diverse techniques. For each donor, three plates each were used for CD4 naive and CD4 memory, two plates were used for CD8 naive, and one plate was used for CD8 memory.

A word on this clone: What antigen it recognizes has not been identified. It has no much larger one-base neighbor in the sample; base qualities were not kept.

The donors were healthy, HIV-negative adults with no recently reported acute infections or vaccinations. Only Caucasian adults living in Nashville, Tennessee, USA were represented among the donors. CD4+ T cells were enriched by magnetic negative selection, after which naive cells were positively selected on CD45RA and the negative fraction was taken as the memory subset. Blood was collected by leukapheresis, and PBMCs were isolated by Ficoll-Histopaque density gradient centrifugation and then cryopreserved in liquid nitrogen vapor phase. Purity and quantity of every magnetically sorted T cell population were checked by analytical flow cytometry. Genomic DNA was isolated from every sorted fraction and measured by UV absorbance on a Nanodrop 2000c. The paper as a whole reports these results and caveats: The genetic and exposure-history diversity represented was limited by the small number of donors. Sampling was limited to blood, and TCR repertoires in tissue likely differ from TCR repertoires in blood. Pairwise subsampling indicated that sequencing depth was expected to affect the degree of clonotype sharing among donors. Higher generation probabilities were observed for clonotypes shared by all four sorted-subset donors than for non-shared clonotypes. Larger estimated clonotype richness was generally found for naive subsets than for memory subsets. Sharing across a few donors was observed for 5% to 6.5% of naive CD4, over 3% of naive CD8, about 2.5% of memory CD4, and about 0.4% of memory CD8 clonotypes. Incomplete sequencing was indicated by rarefaction of sorted-subset datasets, despite the large sequencing depth.

Trimming accounts for 2 bases at V and 0 bases at J, while the number of junction bases matched to no gene is 6. CDR1 and CDR2 are read off the germline V gene as MDHEN and SYDVKM. The CDR3 sequence holds 17 residues, the cysteine and phenylalanine included. Only the CDR3 region is kept as DNA, spanning 51 bases read in frame from base 1. Using the deep immunoSEQ assay, multiplex PCR amplified TCR CDR3 regions from genomic DNA. Extracted genomic DNA from each cell subset was distributed evenly across all wells of several immunoSEQ 96-well plates, and each plate was treated as a replicate. For sorted subsets, approximately 210 ng of genomic DNA, equivalent to 30,000 or so T cell genomes, went into each replicate PCR. Purified libraries were quantified with a Qubit 3.0 fluorometer, sized on a Bioanalyzer 2100, and re-quantified with the KAPA Library Quantification kit. A separate single-read 150-cycle Illumina NextSeq 550 flow cell was used to sequence each immunoSEQ 96-well plate. Turning to the authors' computational methods: Because the immunoSEQ output held only junctional sequences and lacked quality scores, the filtering could not match the filtering applied to full-length reads. To assign V/J genes and CDR3, sequences were annotated using PyIR, a Python wrapper for IgBLAST v1.9, with IMGT germline references. Reads with weak V/J assignments (E-value above 1e-6), missing CDR3, stop codons, out-of-frame junctions, or ambiguous translated residues were removed. V3J clonotypes were defined by identical inferred V gene, J gene, and CDR3 amino acid sequence. Percentage overlap between repertoires was calculated by dividing the number of shared unique clonotypes by the size of the smaller repertoire. Repertoire richness was assessed with RTK rarefaction, the Chao1 estimator, and Recon v2.1 estimates of unobserved clonotypes. For all TCRbeta clonotypes obtained by the gDNA method from a handful of donors, generation probabilities were computed with OLGA. TCRdb mirrors the immuneACCESS table, restricted to in-frame sequences. Some clones are absent from its copies; in checked studies, under half trace to an unresolved V gene, and the reason for the others is unknown. The V and J calls and the clone size are those of that table, but D and trimming were determined from the DNA. The sample table shows approximately 530,000 clones, and 95% to 96% are seen once. The ten biggest clones cover about 0.067% of the sample.

Material for sequencing was naive CD4+ T cells sorted from blood. The cell subset or site label for this specimen denotes: CD45RA+ positively selected. This receptor was obtained from a woman aged 25 to 39 in good health. Recombination linked TRBV28 to TRBJ1-4; 7 middle bases align to TRBD1. This receptor carries the CDR3 CASSLQTGAPTNEKLFF. The DNA is as follows: TGTGCCAGCAGTTTACAAACAGGGGCCCCAACTAATGAAAAACTGTTTTTT.